Shown below are 20 T cell receptor beta chains from a single sample sequenced in a study of T cell clones after liver transplantation (dated by TCRdb to between 2018 and 2020). Libraries came from the immunoSEQ multiplex PCR assay. TCRdb re-hosts the immuneACCESS table, in-frame sequences only. Its copies lack some clones; in the studies checked, an unresolved V gene accounts for under half of them, and the cause for the rest is not known. The sample has roughly 100,000 clones on record, around four fifths of them singletons. The ten largest clones capture 0.8% to 1% of the sample. Per the publication, the time point label means: pre-transplant. The specimen was CD4+ T cells from blood, collected before liver transplant. These receptors came from a human donor who received a liver transplant.

Concerning this clone itself: An end of the junction differs from the germline gene, which may be a read error. This chain links TRBV4-2 with TRBJ1-2; TRBD1 agrees at 9 bases. Germline CDR1 LGHNA, CDR2 YNFKEQ. CDR3 length: 13 residues. The CDR3, as DNA: TGTGCCAGCAGCCAAGATGGTGAACGGGACAGGGTATTC. Its translation: CASSQDGERDRVF.

This rearrangement joins TRBV4-1 to TRBJ1-5; weak D call: TRBD1 (5 bases). Germline values: CDR1 MGHRA, CDR2 YSYEKL. The CDR3 loop spans 15 amino acids. Trimming pared 1 base from V and 7 bases from J, leaving 14 bases between. The CDR3 bases are TGCGCCAGCAGCCAAGTGGACACCCTTGCCCAGCCCCAGCATTTT. Protein: CASSQVDTLAQPQHF.

The J gene is TRBJ2-7, the V gene TRBV19, with 11 bases fitting TRBD1. Trimming cost V 5 bases and J 4 bases; bases outside gene matches: 4. The germline gives CDR1 LNHDA, CDR2 SQIVND (reference sequence). This CDR3 region has 14 residues. The CDR3, as DNA: TGTGCCAGTAGTTCCCGGGACAGGGGGTACGAGCAGTACTTC. Its translation is CASSSRDRGYEQYF.

The chain employs TRBV29-1 and TRBJ2-7; 7 bases line up with TRBD2. CDR3 length equals 14 residues. The germline CDR1 and CDR2 sequences are SQVTM and ANQGSEA. V was clipped by 6 bases and J by 2 bases; unmatched bases: 10. The CDR3: CSVIESSGPYEQYF. In DNA form, the CDR3 reads TGCAGCGTGATAGAGTCTAGCGGTCCCTACGAGCAGTACTTC.

The chain combines TRBV15 with TRBJ2-1, with a possible D match to TRBD1 (5 bases). Germline V lookup: CDR1 LNHNV, CDR2 YYDKDF (reference sequence). V gave up 1 base and J gave up 4 bases, with 5 bases separating them. CDR3 size: 13 residues. The CDR3 here is CATSRGQYNEQFF. CDR3 DNA: TGTGCCACCAGCAGAGGACAGTACAATGAGCAGTTCTTC.

V and J are TRBV7-2 and TRBJ1-2; possible D gene TRBD1, 6 bases. Germline CDR1 and CDR2: SGHTA and FQGNSA. The CDR3 is 13 amino acids. V lost 1 base, J lost 4 bases, and 7 bases lay in between. CDR3 bases: TGTGCCAGCAGCTTAGAAGGGGGCTATGGCTACACCTTC. This gives the protein CASSLEGGYGYTF. Filled out from reference TRBV7-2 and TRBJ1-2, the complete variable domain reads GAGVSQSPSNKVTEKGKDVELRCDPISGHTALYWYRQSLGQGLEFLIYFQGNSAPDKSGLPSDRFSAERTGGSVSTLTIQRTQQEDSAVYLCASSLEGGYGYTFGSGTRLTVV.

This clone appeared a few times. The genes are TRBV30 and TRBJ1-2, with D maybe TRBD1 (6 bases). CDR1 is GTSNPN and CDR2 is SVGIG in the germline V gene (reference sequence). Trimming took 1 base from V and 9 from J, leaving 12 bases between them. This CDR3 is 12 amino acids long. Written as DNA, the CDR3 is TGTGCCTGGAGTGCGAGGGGGGTTCGCTACACCTTC. Its translation: CAWSARGVRYTF.

The genes are TRBV7-2 and TRBJ2-1; D is possibly TRBD1 or TRBD2 (7 bases each). Germline V gives CDR1 SGHTA, CDR2 FQGNSA. V lost 5 bases, J lost 12 bases, and 17 bases lay in between. The CDR3 loop spans 13 amino acids. CDR3 bases: TGTGCCAGCAGCCCAGGGGGGGGCCGGGTGCAGTTCTTC. Protein: CASSPGGGRVQFF.

This sequence joins TRBV20-1 and TRBJ1-1; D call uncertain. The CDR3 contains 11 residues. Trimming took 1 base from V and 6 from J, leaving 6 bases between them. Germline CDR1 is DFQATT and CDR2 is SNEGSKA (reference sequence). Here the CDR3 reads CSARGNSEAFF. The DNA for the CDR3 is TGCAGTGCTAGAGGAAATTCTGAAGCTTTCTTT.

The chain is built from TRBV28 and TRBJ2-7, with 8 bases matching TRBD1. Germline V gene lookup returns CDR1 MDHEN and CDR2 SYDVKM. The CDR3 contains 15 residues. The V gene end was trimmed by 6 bases and the J gene end by 1 base; junction bases not matched to a gene: 8. CDR3 sequence reads: CASSRTGHGSYEQYF. The CDR3 DNA reads TGTGCCAGCAGCAGGACAGGGCATGGTTCCTACGAGCAGTACTTC.

The J gene is TRBJ1-2, the V gene TRBV28; D remains ambiguous. V was clipped by 3 bases and J by 2 bases, with 7 bases between them. CDR3 length: 13 residues. Germline V gene sequence: CDR1 MDHEN, CDR2 SYDVKM. This chain's CDR3 is CASSFPGNYGYTF. The DNA of the CDR3 is TGTGCCAGCAGTTTCCCGGGGAACTATGGCTACACCTTC.

J is TRBJ2-4 and V is TRBV5-4; D gene uncertain. The length of the CDR3 is 15 residues. Trimming took 0 bases from V and 3 from J, leaving 10 bases between them. The germline CDR1 and CDR2 sequences are SGHNT and YYREEE (reference sequence). This chain's CDR3 is CASSLGGDNKNIQYF. CDR3 DNA: TGTGCCAGCAGCTTGGGCGGAGATAACAAAAACATTCAGTACTTC.

The rearrangement links TRBV29-1 to TRBJ2-5, with 8 positions matching TRBD1. CDR3 length: 12 residues. V lost 4 bases, J lost 5 bases, and 3 bases stayed unmatched. Germline lookup yields CDR1 SQVTM and CDR2 ANQGSEA. Here the CDR3 DNA reads TGCAGCGTTGCAGGGGGCCTGGAGACCCAGTACTTC. The encoded protein is CSVAGGLETQYF. The variable domain in full, with the rest retrieved from reference TRBV29-1 and TRBJ2-5, is SAVISQKPSRDICQRGTSLTIQCQVDSQVTMMFWYRQQPGQSLTLIATANQGSEATYESGFVIDKFPISRPNLTFSTLTVSNMSPEDSSIYLCSVAGGLETQYFGPGTRLLVL.

This chain links TRBV7-2 with TRBJ2-7; TRBD1 agrees at 8 bases. The germline V gene has CDR1 SGHTA and CDR2 FQGNSA. This CDR3 contains 14 residues. With V trimmed by 3 bases and J by 2 bases, 3 bases remained unmatched. The CDR3 DNA reads TGTGCCAGCAGCTTCGGACAGGGTACCTACGAGCAGTACTTC. This sequence encodes CASSFGQGTYEQYF.

V and J are TRBV5-1 and TRBJ2-1; possibly TRBD2 for D (6 bases). Trimming took 3 bases from V and 9 from J, leaving 10 bases between them. Germline lookup yields CDR1 SGHRS and CDR2 YFSETQ. The CDR3 has 12 residues. The DNA for the CDR3 is TGCGCCAGCAGCTCGGTCGGGGGTGAGCAGTTCTTC. Translated, it gives CASSSVGGEQFF.

The chain recombines TRBV29-1 with TRBJ2-4, with 7 bases matching TRBD1. CDR1 and CDR2 from the germline V gene are SQVTM and ANQGSEA. The CDR3 is 13 residues long. V gave up 7 bases and J gave up 6 bases; unmatched junction bases: 9. The CDR3 sequence is CSAQTGMANIQYF. The CDR3 nucleotides are TGCAGCGCCCAGACAGGGATGGCAAACATTCAGTACTTC.

The chain carries TRBV7-9 and TRBJ2-2, with a possible D match to TRBD1 (6 bases). Germline loops: CDR1 SEHNR, CDR2 FQNEAQ (reference sequence). The V and J ends lost 2 bases and 6 bases respectively, with 13 bases between them. This CDR3 is 15 amino acids long. The CDR3 spells CASSLPLRGAGELFF. CDR3 nucleotide sequence: TGTGCCAGCAGCTTACCGCTCAGGGGAGCCGGGGAGCTGTTTTTT.

Worth noting for this clone: This CDR3 is also generated by other DNA sequences in the sample. V and J are TRBV28 and TRBJ2-7; no clear D gene. This CDR3 is built from 14 residues. CDR1 is MDHEN and CDR2 is SYDVKM in the germline V gene. V was cut by 2 bases and J by 4 bases, with 12 bases left in between. As DNA, the CDR3 is TGTGCCAGCAGTTTAAGCCGACGTGGGTACGAGCAGTACTTC. Protein sequence: CASSLSRRGYEQYF.

This clone has just a few counts. The chain carries TRBV5-4 and TRBJ2-7, with D possibly matching TRBD1 (6 bases). Trimming pared 4 bases from V and 1 base from J, leaving 15 bases between. This CDR3 spans 15 amino acids. Germline loops: CDR1 SGHNT, CDR2 YYREEE (reference sequence). The CDR3 sequence is CASSGGPDTSYEQYF. The CDR3 region has the DNA TGTGCCAGCAGCGGGGGCCCAGACACGTCCTACGAGCAGTACTTC. The full variable domain, with the rest looked up from reference TRBV5-4 and TRBJ2-7, is ETGVTQSPTHLIKTRGQQVTLRCSSQSGHNTVSWYQQALGQGPQFIFQYYREEENGRGNFPPRFSGLQFPNYSSELNVNALELDDSALYLCASSGGPDTSYEQYFGPGTRLTVT.

The chain links TRBV6-1 to TRBJ1-5; TRBD1 aligns across 9 bases. The germline gives CDR1 MNHNS, CDR2 SASEGT. The length of the CDR3 is 15 residues. V dropped 6 bases and J dropped 7; count of bases not matched to a gene: 10. CDR3 region: CASREITGGLQPQHF. CDR3 in DNA: TGTGCCAGCAGGGAAATAACAGGGGGCCTCCAGCCCCAGCATTTT.